The source of this T cell receptor beta chain is a study of blood T cell repertoires in COVID-19. Looking at the study overall: There were acute and convalescent COVID-19 samples, and they came from the United States, Italy and Spain. In each case, the material was cDNA or gDNA derived from T cells, B-cell-depleted T cells, or PBMCs.

The method was immunoSEQ multiplex PCR; TCRdb's version includes in-frame clones alone and lacks a portion of them. The sample shows fewer than 100,000 clones, almost 85% of them seen only once. The CDR3 contains 15 residues. V lost 4 bases and J lost 1, with 11 bases in between. The germline CDR1 and CDR2 sequences are SGDLS and YYNGEE. The chain links TRBV9 to TRBJ2-2; TRBD1 is a possible D gene (5 bases). The material sequenced was peripheral blood. The sequence derives from a man aged 50 to 59 with acute or convalescent COVID-19. CDR3 sequence (DNA): TGTGCCAGCAGCTCATTGACAGAGAACACCGGGGAGCTGTTTTTT. It is translated as CASSSLTENTGELFF.